This T cell receptor beta chain came from a study of technical replicates of blood from a handful of donors. Germline CDR1 is SQVTM and CDR2 is ANQGSEA. The CDR3 contains 14 residues. Trimming left V 4 bases short and J 4 bases short, with 16 bases between. Sequenced by immunoSEQ multiplex PCR; TCRdb stores in-frame clones only, minus some. In the table there are 85,000 to 100,000 clones, around 90% of which are singletons. The sequenced sample was T cells isolated from PBMCs. The receptor's source is a human donor in good health. V gene TRBV29-1 combines with J gene TRBJ1-2; D gene ambiguous. CDR3 residues: CSVGFTFRGYGYTF. The CDR3 bases are TGCAGCGTTGGTTTTACTTTCCGCGGCTATGGCTACACCTTC. Looking up the rest from reference TRBV29-1 and TRBJ1-2 gives the full variable domain: SAVISQKPSRDICQRGTSLTIQCQVDSQVTMMFWYRQQPGQSLTLIATANQGSEATYESGFVIDKFPISRPNLTFSTLTVSNMSPEDSSIYLCSVGFTFRGYGYTFGSGTRLTVV.